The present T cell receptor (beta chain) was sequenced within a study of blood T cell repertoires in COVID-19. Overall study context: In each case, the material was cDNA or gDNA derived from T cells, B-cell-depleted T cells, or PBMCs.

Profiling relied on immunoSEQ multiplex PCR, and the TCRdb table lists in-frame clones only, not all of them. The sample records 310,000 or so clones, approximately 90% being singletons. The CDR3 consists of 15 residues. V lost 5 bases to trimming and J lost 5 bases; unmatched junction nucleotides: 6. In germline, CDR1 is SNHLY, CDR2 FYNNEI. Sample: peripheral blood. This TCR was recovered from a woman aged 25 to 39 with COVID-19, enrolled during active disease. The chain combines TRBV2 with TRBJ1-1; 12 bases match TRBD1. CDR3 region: CASSSGQGAPTEAFF. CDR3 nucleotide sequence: TGTGCCAGCAGTTCGGGACAGGGGGCGCCGACTGAAGCTTTCTTT.